What follows is one T cell receptor beta chain and its context. The sample comes from a study of blood T cell repertoires in COVID-19. Germline V gene lookup returns CDR1 KGHSH and CDR2 LQKENI. Trimming took 4 bases from V and 7 from J; bases not matched to a gene: 11. CDR3 length: 15 amino acids. Using immunoSEQ multiplex PCR, the repertoire was profiled, and TCRdb retains in-frame clones only, with some absent. The sample has over 250,000 clones, around nine tenths seen once. The chain uses TRBV18 and TRBJ1-1; 8 nucleotides line up with TRBD1. The sample comprised PBMCs or T cells enriched from blood (not recorded which). The TCR comes from a woman between 18 and 29 years old who had recovered from COVID-19. In nucleotides, the CDR3 is TGTGCCAGCTCACGCCAGCAAGGACAGGGTGGTGAAGCTTTCTTT. It codes for CASSRQQGQGGEAFF. Combining the CDR3 with reference TRBV18 and TRBJ1-1 gives the whole variable domain NAGVMQNPRHLVRRRGQEARLRCSPMKGHSHVYWYRQLPEEGLKFMVYLQKENIIDESGMPKERFSAEFPKEGPSILRIQQVVRGDSAAYFCASSRQQGQGGEAFFGQGTRLTVV.